What follows are 4 T cell receptor beta chains derived from one specimen sequenced in a study of post-analysis software for immune sequencing data. Points from the study as a whole: Patients used about five TRBV segments, including TRBV5-6, TRBV5-1 and TRBV20-1, more often than controls.

No antigen has been identified for these receptors. Prepared TCR beta cDNA libraries contained unique molecular identifiers. TCRdb passed the PCR reads through MiXCR, listing each CDR3 protein once. The sample lists approximately 730,000 distinct CDR3 sequences, around 46% occurring once. The sample comprised blood. The receptors originated from a girl between 5 and 17 years old with multiple sclerosis.

The rearrangement joins TRBV20-1 to TRBJ2-7; 8 bases line up with TRBD1. Germline CDR1 DFQATT, CDR2 SNEGSKA (reference sequence). The CDR3 consists of 16 residues. V shed 0 bases and J 2 bases; nucleotides not matched to a gene: 9. DNA for the CDR3: TGCAGTGCTAGAGAGGGCCGGACAGGGCAAACCTACGAGCAGTACTTC. This translates into CSAREGRTGQTYEQYF.

The rearrangement links TRBV7-9 to TRBJ2-1; 10 nucleotides line up with TRBD2. Germline loops: CDR1 SEHNR, CDR2 FQNEAQ (reference sequence). The CDR3 spans 17 residues. V dropped 1 base and J dropped 7; count of bases not matched to a gene: 10. This chain's CDR3 is CASSLGGLAGVGNEQFF. As DNA, the CDR3 is TGTGCCAGCAGCTTAGGCGGGCTAGCGGGAGTGGGGAATGAGCAGTTCTTC. Full variable domain (missing parts from reference TRBV7-9 and TRBJ2-1): DTGVSQNPRHKITKRGQNVTFRCDPISEHNRLYWYRQTLGQGPEFLTYFQNEAQLEKSRLLSDRFSAERPKGSFSTLEIQRTEQGDSAMYLCASSLGGLAGVGNEQFFGPGTRLTVL.

The chain recombines TRBV24-1 with TRBJ1-2; no clear D. There are 12 residues in the CDR3. The germline gives CDR1 KGHDR, CDR2 SFDVKD. V was clipped by 5 bases and J by 0 bases, with 3 bases between them. This CDR3 is CATSGSNYGYTF. The DNA for the CDR3 is TGTGCCACCAGTGGTTCTAACTATGGCTACACCTTC.

The V call is TRBV4-3, the J call TRBJ2-4, with 8 nucleotides matching TRBD2. The CDR3 spans 20 residues. Germline loops: CDR1 LGHNA, CDR2 YSLEER. J gave up 0 bases and V 1 base, and 14 bases lay outside the gene matches. This chain's CDR3 is CASSQGNGRARRLAKNIQYF. The CDR3 DNA follows: TGCGCCAGCAGCCAAGGGAACGGGAGGGCCAGGAGATTAGCCAAAAACATTCAGTACTTC.